The source of this T cell receptor (beta chain) is a study of cytomegalovirus exposure and HLA in healthy donors. Regarding the study as a whole: Subsequent analysis found a tendency for first-cohort TCR clusters to co-occur within the 120 validation repertoires. Under in vitro conditions, a few CMV-associated chains were confirmed as specific for CMV antigens. Many donors shared some public TCRs, even though most TCR sequences were rare.

About this clone itself: What it binds is unknown. The sample holds other DNA sequences that translate to the same CDR3.

The method was immunoSEQ multiplex PCR; TCRdb's version includes in-frame clones alone and lacks a portion of them. This table has about 250,000 clones, roughly nine tenths appearing once. The CDR3 sequence is 16 residues long. Germline-derived CDR1 and CDR2 are SGHRS and YFSETQ. Between the trimmed V and J ends, which lost 0 bases and 0 bases, there was a span of 10 bases. The approximately 120-subject validation cohort, separate from the roughly 700-subject first cohort, included the donors. The TCR comes from a man between 18 and 29 years old in good health and CMV-seropositive. Input material: PBMCs. This chain links TRBV5-1 with TRBJ2-1; D gene unclear. CDR3: CASSLAGSSSYNEQFF. The CDR3 DNA reads as TGCGCCAGCAGCTTGGCCGGCAGTTCCTCCTACAATGAGCAGTTCTTC.